The rows below give T cell receptor beta chains drawn from one sample of a study of blood T cell repertoires in COVID-19. Method: immunoSEQ multiplex PCR; TCRdb's copy keeps in-frame clones and lacks some. The sample lists more than 300,000 clones, around 92% occurring once. The specimen sequenced was peripheral blood. The receptors derive from a woman aged 25 to 39 with COVID-19, enrolled during active disease. Each CDR3 is given with its conserved first and last residue. Fields, in order: clone size, J gene, V gene, D gene, CDR3 protein. The D gene is left open where the match is weak. Only part of the rows carry a size: once, few, many, or a class if the clone is expanded.

size: NA; J: TRBJ1-1; V: TRBV28; D: NA; CDR3: CASSLLGGDWDTEAFF
size: NA; J: TRBJ1-4; V: TRBV11-3; D: TRBD1; CDR3: CASSQGDRGQDEKLFF
size: NA; J: TRBJ2-2; V: TRBV2; D: TRBD1; CDR3: CASERQGFGELFF
size: once; J: TRBJ2-7; V: TRBV2; D: NA; CDR3: CASSELPGPYEQYF
size: NA; J: TRBJ1-1; V: TRBV3-1/TRBV3-2; D: NA; CDR3: CASSQNRANTFF
size: NA; J: TRBJ2-3; V: TRBV19; D: TRBD2; CDR3: CASSLGLAGVNTQYF
size: NA; J: TRBJ1-4; V: TRBV2; D: NA; CDR3: CAITLGATNEKLFF
size: NA; J: TRBJ1-1; V: TRBV28; D: TRBD1; CDR3: CASGRTGSTEAFF
size: NA; J: TRBJ2-7; V: TRBV19; D: TRBD2; CDR3: CASSLSGGAPYEQYF
size: NA; J: TRBJ1-3; V: TRBV18; D: TRBD1; CDR3: CASSPLKQGQTGNTIYF
size: NA; J: TRBJ1-5; V: TRBV7-6; D: TRBD1; CDR3: CASSRGQGWNQPQHF
size: NA; J: TRBJ1-2; V: TRBV6-5; D: TRBD1; CDR3: CASKREQGASFGYTF
size: NA; J: TRBJ2-1; V: TRBV9; D: NA; CDR3: CASSVSSTFYNEQFF
size: NA; J: TRBJ1-3; V: TRBV19; D: NA; CDR3: CASSIALNRANTIYF
size: NA; J: TRBJ1-1; V: TRBV6-6; D: NA; CDR3: CASSGAELEAFF
size: NA; J: TRBJ2-5; V: TRBV6-2/TRBV6-3; D: NA; CDR3: CASSYSHSPRETQYF
size: NA; J: TRBJ2-3; V: TRBV2; D: TRBD2; CDR3: CASSETSGGSTDTQYF
size: NA; J: TRBJ2-4; V: TRBV19; D: TRBD2; CDR3: CASTSTSGGANIQYF
size: NA; J: TRBJ2-1; V: TRBV11-2; D: NA; CDR3: CASSHGSRSEQFF
size: NA; J: TRBJ1-2; V: TRBV18; D: NA; CDR3: CASSPREGANYGYTF
size: NA; J: TRBJ2-1; V: TRBV20-1; D: NA; CDR3: CSAEGSDEQFF
size: once; J: TRBJ1-1; V: TRBV19; D: NA; CDR3: CATVAGLEAFF